The 8 T cell receptor beta chains reported below all come from one sample, sequenced in a study of T cell responses to AZD1222 COVID-19 vaccine. Libraries were prepared by immunoSEQ multiplex PCR; TCRdb keeps only in-frame clonotypes and omits some of them. The sample shows 150,000 or so clones, roughly nine tenths of them seen only once. The source material was peripheral blood, sampled on day 0 of AZD1222 vaccination. Receptors were obtained from an adult in good health.

This sequence joins TRBV6-2 or TRBV6-3 and TRBJ2-7, with TRBD2 identical over 11 bases. Germline loops: CDR1 MNHEY, CDR2 SVGEGT. V lost 0 bases to trimming and J lost 0 bases; unmatched junction nucleotides: 4. CDR3 length: 17 residues. CDR3 DNA sequence: TGTGCCAGCAGTTACTCTCTAGCGGGAGGTAGCTCCTACGAGCAGTACTTC. It specifies CASSYSLAGGSSYEQYF.

V and J are TRBV6-2 or TRBV6-3 and TRBJ2-7; 9 bases agree with TRBD2. Germline assignment: CDR1 MNHEY and CDR2 SVGEGT. Trimming cost V 2 bases and J 3 bases; bases outside gene matches: 8. There are 16 residues in the CDR3. The CDR3 reads CASSYGSGGLDYEQYF. DNA for the CDR3: TGTGCCAGCAGTTACGGTAGCGGGGGCCTTGACTACGAGCAGTACTTC.

This chain joins TRBV10-3 and TRBJ1-5; no firm D call. CDR3 length: 15 amino acids. V lost 0 bases and J 3 bases, leaving 9 bases between the germline ends. Germline values: CDR1 ENHRY, CDR2 SYGVKD. CDR3 sequence (DNA): TGTGCCATCAGTGAGTCGTGGAGGGACAATCAGCCCCAGCATTTT. Translation gives CAISESWRDNQPQHF.

The genes are TRBV28 and TRBJ2-3; D is undetermined. Germline V gene sequence: CDR1 MDHEN, CDR2 SYDVKM. There are 12 residues in the CDR3. V was trimmed by 5 bases and J by 10 bases, leaving 13 bases between them. The CDR3 region has the DNA TGTGCCAGCAGTCACACAGCCCGGGCGCAGTATTTT. It is translated as CASSHTARAQYF. Drawing the rest from reference TRBV28 and TRBJ2-3, the complete variable domain is DVKVTQSSRYLVKRTGEKVFLECVQDMDHENMFWYRQDPGLGLRLIYFSYDVKMKEKGDIPEGYSVSREKKERFSLILESASTNQTSMYLCASSHTARAQYFGPGTRLTVL.

J is TRBJ1-1 and V is TRBV4-3; D is ambiguous. The CDR3 length is 15 residues. Trimming cost V 0 bases and J 2 bases, with 10 bases left between them. Germline assignment: CDR1 LGHNA and CDR2 YSLEER. The CDR3 DNA reads TGCGCCAGCAGCCAAGATCTGTACAGTAACACTGAAGCTTTCTTT. This encodes CASSQDLYSNTEAFF.

The chain employs TRBV2 and TRBJ1-1; 7 bases fit TRBD1. Germline assignment: CDR1 SNHLY and CDR2 FYNNEI. Trimming removed 7 bases from V and 3 bases from J; junction bases left unmatched: 8. The CDR3 has 14 amino acids. The CDR3 sequence is CASKEDRDYTEAFF. In nucleotides, the CDR3 is TGTGCCAGCAAAGAAGACAGGGACTACACTGAAGCTTTCTTT. Combining the CDR3 with reference TRBV2 and TRBJ1-1 gives the whole variable domain EPEVTQTPSHQVTQMGQEVILRCVPISNHLYFYWYRQILGQKVEFLVSFYNNEISEKSEIFDDQFSVERPDGSNFTLKIRSTKLEDSAMYFCASKEDRDYTEAFFGQGTRLTVV.

This clone appeared once. CDR3 protein: CASSGQLAGGQEQYF. CDR3 DNA sequence: TGTGCCAGCAGCGGCCAACTAGCGGGGGGGCAGGAGCAGTACTTC. This chain connects TRBV7-2 to TRBJ2-7, with 13 bases matching TRBD2. V was clipped by 5 bases and J by 7 bases; unmatched bases: 8. The germline gives CDR1 SGHTA, CDR2 FQGNSA. The CDR3 loop spans 15 amino acids.

V is TRBV9 and J is TRBJ1-1, with 9 bases identical to TRBD1. Germline values: CDR1 SGDLS, CDR2 YYNGEE. The CDR3 extends over 14 amino acids. After removal of 3 bases from V and 5 bases from J, the junction contained 5 bases not matched to a gene. The CDR3 sequence: CASSALTGGTEAFF. Here the CDR3 DNA reads TGTGCCAGCAGCGCGCTGACAGGGGGTACTGAAGCTTTCTTT.